These 16 T cell receptor beta chains originate from one sample sequenced in a study of sequential checkpoint blockade in melanoma. Treatment: randomized to nivolumab then ipilimumab (arm A) or the reverse (arm B). Method: immunoSEQ multiplex PCR; TCRdb's copy keeps in-frame clones and lacks some. The sample shows 20,000 or so clones, over 70% of them seen only once. Sequenced material: CD8+ T cells sorted from blood (inferred from file names), taken from a patient given nivolumab and ipilimumab in sequence. All receptors come from a human donor with melanoma.

This clone was detected only once. The chain combines TRBV7-9 with TRBJ1-3; the D gene is possibly TRBD1 (6 bases). Germline assignment: CDR1 SEHNR and CDR2 FQNEAQ (reference sequence). This CDR3 comprises 17 residues. The V and J ends lost 5 bases and 0 bases respectively, with 17 bases between them. CDR3 coding DNA: TGTGCCAGCAGCAGCCCACCTAGGGACACCTCTGGAAACACCATATATTTT. This gives the protein CASSSPPRDTSGNTIYF.

The rearrangement joins TRBV28 to TRBJ2-1; 10 bases are a match to TRBD2. CDR3 length: 16 residues. Germline lookup yields CDR1 MDHEN and CDR2 SYDVKM. With 4 bases clipped from V and 6 bases from J, the junction kept 9 bases outside the gene matches. CDR3 coding DNA: TGTGCCAGCAGTTCTCTAGCGGGAGAACAGTCCAATGAGCAGTTCTTC. Translation gives CASSSLAGEQSNEQFF.

The chain recombines TRBV5-6 with TRBJ1-5; D is perhaps TRBD1 (5 bases). The CDR3 contains 15 residues. Germline loops: CDR1 SGHDT, CDR2 YYEEEE. The V gene lost 0 bases and the J gene lost 0 bases, with 7 bases spanning the gap. The CDR3 nucleotides are TGTGCCAGCAGCTTGGCGGGGGATAGCAATCAGCCCCAGCATTTT. Translation gives CASSLAGDSNQPQHF.

The rearrangement joins TRBV11-2 to TRBJ1-2; TRBD1 aligns across 7 bases. Germline V CDR1 and CDR2: SGHAT, FQNNGV. V gave up 1 base and J gave up 1 base; unmatched junction bases: 3. This CDR3 contains 15 residues. In nucleotides, the CDR3 is TGTGCCAGCAGCTTAGCAGGGGGAGGTAACTATGGCTACACCTTC. Translating gives CASSLAGGGNYGYTF.

This chain connects TRBV5-4 to TRBJ1-4, with TRBD1 matching 8 bases. Germline CDR1 reads SGHNT; CDR2 reads YYREEE (reference sequence). Trimming took 1 base from V and 0 from J; bases not matched to a gene: 5. The CDR3 extends over 17 amino acids. Here the CDR3 DNA reads TGTGCCAGCAGCTTGCTCGACAGGGGTGCAACTAATGAAAAACTGTTTTTT. Protein product: CASSLLDRGATNEKLFF. Supplemented by reference TRBV5-4 and TRBJ1-4, the full variable domain reads ETGVTQSPTHLIKTRGQQVTLRCSSQSGHNTVSWYQQALGQGPQFIFQYYREEENGRGNFPPRFSGLQFPNYSSELNVNALELDDSALYLCASSLLDRGATNEKLFFGSGTQLSVL.

The chain combines TRBV30 with TRBJ2-7, with 10 bases aligning to TRBD2. Germline assignment: CDR1 GTSNPN and CDR2 SVGIG (reference sequence). V dropped 3 bases and J dropped 1; count of bases not matched to a gene: 6. The CDR3 consists of 15 residues. For the CDR3, the DNA is TGTGCCTGGAGCCTAGGACTAGCGGCATCCTACGAGCAGTACTTC. Translated, it gives CAWSLGLAASYEQYF. The variable domain in full, completed from reference TRBV30 and TRBJ2-7, reads SQTIHQWPATLVQPVGSPLSLECTVEGTSNPNLYWYRQAAGRGLQLLFYSVGIGQISSEVPQNLSASRPQDRQFILSSKKLLLSDSGFYLCAWSLGLAASYEQYFGPGTRLTVT.

This rearrangement joins TRBV4-1 to TRBJ1-1; D remains ambiguous. The CDR3 extends over 16 amino acids. Germline V lookup: CDR1 MGHRA, CDR2 YSYEKL. V was trimmed by 1 base and J by 0 bases, leaving 12 bases between them. Here the CDR3 DNA reads TGCGCCAGCAGCCAAGCCCTAACAGAAATGAACACTGAAGCTTTCTTT. This codes for CASSQALTEMNTEAFF.

This clone has more than one count but fewer than ten. The V call is TRBV9, the J call TRBJ1-1; the D is unclear. Looked up from germline, CDR1 is SGDLS and CDR2 is YYNGEE. Trimming removed 0 bases at V and 8 bases at J, with 11 bases between. The CDR3 extends over 13 amino acids. The chain's CDR3 is CASSVAYEREAFF. The CDR3 DNA is TGTGCCAGCAGCGTAGCTTACGAGAGGGAAGCTTTCTTT.

The rearrangement joins TRBV2 to TRBJ1-1; D not certain. Trimming shortened V by 3 bases and J by 7 bases, and 15 bases separated the two germline ends. Germline V CDR1 and CDR2: SNHLY, FYNNEI. The CDR3 spans 14 residues. CDR3 coding DNA: TGTGCCAGCAGTGAGAATTCTCAGGTACTTGAAGCTTTCTTT. Translated: CASSENSQVLEAFF.

In this sample, this clone turned up a few times. The rearrangement links TRBV16 to TRBJ1-5; tentatively, D is TRBD1 (6 bases). V lost 2 bases and J lost 2, with 13 bases in between. CDR1 is KGHSY and CDR2 is FQNENV in the germline V gene. CDR3 length: 16 residues. The CDR3 loop reads CASSQLTGTGNQPQHF. CDR3 nucleotide sequence: TGTGCCAGCAGCCAACTGACAGGTACGGGCAATCAGCCCCAGCATTTT.

The chain recombines TRBV6-5 with TRBJ2-1; possible D gene TRBD1, 7 bases. This CDR3 has 14 residues. CDR1 is MNHEY, CDR2 SVGAGI, per germline. Deletions cut 6 bases from V and 9 bases from J, with 18 bases between. The CDR3 sequence: CASSPSQGGSEQFF. In DNA, the CDR3 is TGTGCCAGCAGCCCCTCCCAGGGGGGTAGTGAGCAGTTCTTC.

This clone occurred a few times. CDR3 protein: CASGASNGYTF. The CDR3 DNA reads as TGCGCCAGCGGGGCAAGCAATGGCTACACCTTC. The rearrangement uses TRBV4-1 and TRBJ1-2, with D tentatively TRBD1 (5 bases). CDR1 and CDR2 (germline): MGHRA, YSYEKL. The CDR3 sequence is 11 residues long. The V and J ends lost 8 bases and 6 bases respectively, with 10 bases between them.

The rearrangement uses TRBV27 and TRBJ1-2, with 7 nucleotides matching TRBD1. The CDR3 runs 15 residues. CDR1 is MNHEY and CDR2 is SMNVEV in the germline V gene (reference sequence). With V trimmed by 5 bases and J by 2 bases, 8 bases remained unmatched. CDR3 in amino acids: CASSITGTDNYGYTF. DNA for the CDR3: TGTGCCAGCAGTATAACCGGGACAGACAACTATGGCTACACCTTC.

This clone has only a few counts. The rearrangement links TRBV7-2 to TRBJ1-1; 8 bases agree with TRBD1. The CDR3 runs 16 residues. With 0 bases clipped from V and 0 bases from J, the junction kept 3 bases outside the gene matches. Germline V gene data show CDR1 as SGHTA and CDR2 as FQGNSA. The CDR3 bases are TGTGCCAGCAGCTTAGCCGGACAGGGAATGAACACTGAAGCTTTCTTT. Translating it yields CASSLAGQGMNTEAFF.

This rearrangement joins TRBV5-1 to TRBJ2-7; 10 bases align to TRBD2. The CDR3 runs to 18 residues. Germline V CDR1 and CDR2: SGHRS, YFSETQ. The V segment lost 0 bases and the J segment 2 bases; nucleotides outside the gene matches: 11. CDR3 DNA sequence: TGCGCCAGCAGCTTGGGACGCTTGGGACTAGCGCTAACCTACGAGCAGTACTTC. It codes for CASSLGRLGLALTYEQYF.

The chain is built from TRBV4-1 and TRBJ1-3, with D perhaps matching TRBD1 (6 bases). This CDR3 has 17 amino acids. The germline V and J ends were trimmed by 4 bases and 0 bases, with 16 bases remaining between them. Per germline, CDR1 MGHRA and CDR2 YSYEKL. CDR3 nucleotides: TGCGCCAGCAGCCCCAGGGGTGTCCAGAGCTCTGGAAACACCATATATTTT. Protein product: CASSPRGVQSSGNTIYF.